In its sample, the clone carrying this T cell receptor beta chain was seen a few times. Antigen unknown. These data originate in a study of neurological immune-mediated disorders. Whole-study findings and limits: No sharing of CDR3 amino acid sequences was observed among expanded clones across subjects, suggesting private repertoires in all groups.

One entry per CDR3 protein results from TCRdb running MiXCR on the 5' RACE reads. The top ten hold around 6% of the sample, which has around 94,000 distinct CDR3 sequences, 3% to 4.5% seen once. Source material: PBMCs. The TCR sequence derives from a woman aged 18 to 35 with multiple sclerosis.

CDR3 nucleotide sequence: TGTGCCAGCAGCGACAGGGGATGGCCAGATACGCAGTATTTT. This sequence encodes CASSDRGWPDTQYF. The chain is built from TRBV6-6 and TRBJ2-3; 8 bases are a match to TRBD1. CDR1 is MNHNY and CDR2 is SVGAGI in the germline V gene (reference sequence). The CDR3 sequence is 14 residues long. Trimming took 6 bases from V and 4 from J; bases not matched to a gene: 6.